This entry concerns a single TCR beta chain. A junction end diverges from the germline sequence, so it may reflect a read error. This entry belongs to a study of cytomegalovirus exposure and HLA in healthy donors. Amplification used 60 Vbeta primers and 13 Jbeta primers. TCRdb's copy holds only in-frame clones and misses some; the assay was immunoSEQ multiplex PCR. The profile covers some 78,000 clones, with 72% appearing a single time and approximately 10% taken by the ten largest. The receptor's source is a woman in her 40s in good health and CMV-seropositive. Specimen: PBMCs.

CDR3 in amino acids: CASSWDTLRNYGYPF. The CDR3 coding sequence is TGTGCCAGCAGTTGGGACACGCTCCGCAACTATGGCTACCCCTTC. This sequence joins TRBV6-6 and TRBJ1-2; TRBD1 might be the D (6 bases). CDR3 length equals 15 residues. Germline V CDR1 and CDR2: MNHNY, SVGAGI (reference sequence).